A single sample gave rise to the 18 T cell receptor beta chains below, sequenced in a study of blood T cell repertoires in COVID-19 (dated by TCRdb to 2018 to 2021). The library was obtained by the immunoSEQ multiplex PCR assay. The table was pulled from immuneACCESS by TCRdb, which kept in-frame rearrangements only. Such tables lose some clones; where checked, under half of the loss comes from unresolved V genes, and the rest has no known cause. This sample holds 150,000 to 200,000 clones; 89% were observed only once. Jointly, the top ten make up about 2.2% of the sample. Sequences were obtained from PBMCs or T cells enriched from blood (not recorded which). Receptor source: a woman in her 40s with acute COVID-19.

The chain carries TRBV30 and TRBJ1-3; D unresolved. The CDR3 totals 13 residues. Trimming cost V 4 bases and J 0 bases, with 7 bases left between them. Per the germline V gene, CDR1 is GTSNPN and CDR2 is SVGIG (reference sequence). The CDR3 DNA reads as TGTGCCTGGATGAGGAGCTCTGGAAACACCATATATTTT. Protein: CAWMRSSGNTIYF.

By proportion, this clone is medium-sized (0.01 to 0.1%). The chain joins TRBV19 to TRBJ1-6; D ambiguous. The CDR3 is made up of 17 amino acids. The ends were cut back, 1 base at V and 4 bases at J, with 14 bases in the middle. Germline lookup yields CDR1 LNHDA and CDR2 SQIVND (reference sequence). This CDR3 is CASSIGKSRNYNSPLHF. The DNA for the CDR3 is TGTGCCAGTAGTATAGGAAAGTCCAGGAATTATAATTCACCCCTCCACTTT.

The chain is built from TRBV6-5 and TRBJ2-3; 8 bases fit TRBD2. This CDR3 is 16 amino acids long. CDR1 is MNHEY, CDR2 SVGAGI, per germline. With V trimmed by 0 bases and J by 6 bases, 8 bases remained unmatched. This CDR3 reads CASSYSNFGGADTQYF. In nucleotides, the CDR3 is TGTGCCAGCAGTTACTCGAATTTCGGGGGGGCTGATACGCAGTATTTT.

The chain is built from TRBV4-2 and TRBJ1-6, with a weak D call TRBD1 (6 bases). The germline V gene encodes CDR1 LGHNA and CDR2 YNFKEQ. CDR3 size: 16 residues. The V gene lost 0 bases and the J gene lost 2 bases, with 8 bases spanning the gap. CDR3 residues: CASSQDQGPYNSPLHF. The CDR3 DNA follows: TGTGCCAGCAGCCAAGACCAGGGGCCCTATAATTCACCCCTCCACTTT.

DNA of the CDR3: TGTGCCAGCAGTGAGATCAGGGTGTCGGGCAATGAGCAGTTCTTC. Amino acid sequence: CASSEIRVSGNEQFF. J is TRBJ2-1 and V is TRBV2, with D perhaps TRBD1 (5 bases). The CDR3 is made up of 15 amino acids. V dropped 3 bases and J dropped 6 bases, with 15 bases sitting between them. Germline V gene sequence: CDR1 SNHLY, CDR2 FYNNEI.

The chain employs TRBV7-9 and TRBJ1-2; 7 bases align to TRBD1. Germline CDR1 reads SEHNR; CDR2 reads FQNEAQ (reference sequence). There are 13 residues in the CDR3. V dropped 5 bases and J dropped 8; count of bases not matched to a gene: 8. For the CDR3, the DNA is TGTGCCAGCAGCCAACAGGGGAGAGGGGGCTACACCTTC. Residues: CASSQQGRGGYTF.

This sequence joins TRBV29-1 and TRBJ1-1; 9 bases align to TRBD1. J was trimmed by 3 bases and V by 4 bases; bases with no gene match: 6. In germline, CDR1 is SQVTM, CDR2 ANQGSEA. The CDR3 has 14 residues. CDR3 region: CSVGDRARYTEAFF. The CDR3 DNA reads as TGCAGCGTTGGGGACAGGGCTCGGTACACTGAAGCTTTCTTT.

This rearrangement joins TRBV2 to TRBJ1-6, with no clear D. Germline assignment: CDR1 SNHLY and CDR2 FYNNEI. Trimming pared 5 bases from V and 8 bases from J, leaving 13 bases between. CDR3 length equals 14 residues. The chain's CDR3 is CASSRVGIDSPLHF. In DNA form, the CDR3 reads TGTGCCAGCAGTCGGGTGGGTATTGATTCACCCCTCCACTTT.

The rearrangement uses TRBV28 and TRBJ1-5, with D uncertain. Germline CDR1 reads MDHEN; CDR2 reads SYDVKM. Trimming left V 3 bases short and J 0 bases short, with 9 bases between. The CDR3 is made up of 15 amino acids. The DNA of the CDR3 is TGTGCCAGCAGTTTTTGGCCACATAGCAATCAGCCCCAGCATTTT. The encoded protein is CASSFWPHSNQPQHF.

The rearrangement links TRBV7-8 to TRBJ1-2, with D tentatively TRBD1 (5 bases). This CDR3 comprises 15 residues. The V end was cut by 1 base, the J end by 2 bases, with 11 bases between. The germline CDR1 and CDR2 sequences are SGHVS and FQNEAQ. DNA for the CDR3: TGTGCCAGCAGCTTAGATTTCTCAGGGAACTATGGCTACACCTTC. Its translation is CASSLDFSGNYGYTF.

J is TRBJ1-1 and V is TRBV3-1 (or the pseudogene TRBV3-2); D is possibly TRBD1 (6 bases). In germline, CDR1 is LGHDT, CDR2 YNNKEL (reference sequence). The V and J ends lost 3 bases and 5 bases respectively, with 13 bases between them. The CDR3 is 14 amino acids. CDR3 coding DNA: TGTGCCAGCAGCCACGGGGGGCGGAATACTGAAGCTTTCTTT. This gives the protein CASSHGGRNTEAFF.

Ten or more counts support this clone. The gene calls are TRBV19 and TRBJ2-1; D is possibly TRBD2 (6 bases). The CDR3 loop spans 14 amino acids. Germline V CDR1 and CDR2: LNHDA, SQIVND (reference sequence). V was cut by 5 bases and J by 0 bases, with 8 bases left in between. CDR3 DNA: TGTGCCAGTAGTCGGGGGTACTCCTACAATGAGCAGTTCTTC. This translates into CASSRGYSYNEQFF.

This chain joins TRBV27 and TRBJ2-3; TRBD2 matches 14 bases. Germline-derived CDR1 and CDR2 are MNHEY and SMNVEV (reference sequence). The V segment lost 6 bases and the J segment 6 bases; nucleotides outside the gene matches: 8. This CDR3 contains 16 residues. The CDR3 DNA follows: TGTGCCAGCAGAACGGGACTAGCGGGAGTACGGGATACGCAGTATTTT. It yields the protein CASRTGLAGVRDTQYF.

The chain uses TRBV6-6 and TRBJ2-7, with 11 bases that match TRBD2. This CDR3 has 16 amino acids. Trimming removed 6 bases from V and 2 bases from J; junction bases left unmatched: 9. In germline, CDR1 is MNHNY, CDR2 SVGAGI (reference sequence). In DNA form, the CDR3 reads TGTGCCAGCAGCCTTGGGACTAGCGGCTCCACCTACGAGCAGTACTTC. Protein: CASSLGTSGSTYEQYF.

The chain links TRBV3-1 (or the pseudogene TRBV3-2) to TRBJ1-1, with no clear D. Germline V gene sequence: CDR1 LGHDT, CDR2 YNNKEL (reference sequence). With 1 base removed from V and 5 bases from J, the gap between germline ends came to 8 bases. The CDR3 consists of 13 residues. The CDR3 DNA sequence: TGTGCCAGCAGCCAAGGTAGGAGGACTGAAGCTTTCTTT. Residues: CASSQGRRTEAFF.

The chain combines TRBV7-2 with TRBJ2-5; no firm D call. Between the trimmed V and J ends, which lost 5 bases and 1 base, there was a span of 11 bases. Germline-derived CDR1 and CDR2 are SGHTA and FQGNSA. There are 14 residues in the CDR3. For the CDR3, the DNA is TGTGCCAGCAGCCCCCCAGGTACCCAAGAGACCCAGTACTTC. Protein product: CASSPPGTQETQYF.

CDR3 residues: CASTPGERNTDTQYF. CDR3 nucleotides: TGTGCCAGCACCCCCGGAGAGCGGAACACAGATACGCAGTATTTT. J is TRBJ2-3 and V is TRBV2; weak D call: TRBD2 (5 bases). V shed 7 bases and J shed 2 bases, with 16 bases lying between them. CDR3 length: 15 amino acids. Germline-derived CDR1 and CDR2 are SNHLY and FYNNEI. Full variable domain (outside the CDR3, taken from reference TRBV2 and TRBJ2-3): EPEVTQTPSHQVTQMGQEVILRCVPISNHLYFYWYRQILGQKVEFLVSFYNNEISEKSEIFDDQFSVERPDGSNFTLKIRSTKLEDSAMYFCASTPGERNTDTQYFGPGTRLTVL.

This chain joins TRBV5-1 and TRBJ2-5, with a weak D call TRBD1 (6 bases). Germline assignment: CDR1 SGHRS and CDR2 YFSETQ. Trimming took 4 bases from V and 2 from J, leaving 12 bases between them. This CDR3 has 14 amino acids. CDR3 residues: CASSPIGQQETQYF. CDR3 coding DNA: TGCGCCAGCAGCCCTATAGGACAGCAAGAGACCCAGTACTTC.